These 18 T cell receptor beta chains were all obtained from the same sample, sequenced in a study of blood T cell repertoires in COVID-19. Clones were sequenced by immunoSEQ multiplex PCR, and TCRdb holds only the in-frame ones, with some missing. The sample includes some 200,000 clones, approximately 85% of them seen just once. The sample taken for sequencing was peripheral blood. These receptors all stem from a woman between 65 and 79 years old with COVID-19, enrolled during active disease.

The V and J genes are TRBV5-1 and TRBJ2-1, with TRBD2 matching over 8 bases. Germline V gene data show CDR1 as SGHRS and CDR2 as YFSETQ. J lost 3 bases, V lost 5 bases, and 1 base had no gene match. This CDR3 has 13 residues. The CDR3 coding sequence is TGCGCCAGCAGTAGCGGGGACTACAATGAGCAGTTCTTC. As protein: CASSSGDYNEQFF.

The chain recombines TRBV6-6 with TRBJ1-6; the D gene is possibly TRBD1 (5 bases). The CDR3 contains 15 residues. V lost 6 bases and J 7 bases, leaving 16 bases between the germline ends. In germline, CDR1 is MNHNY, CDR2 SVGAGI (reference sequence). The CDR3 here is CASREGPIVNSPLHF. CDR3 bases: TGTGCCAGCAGGGAGGGACCGATAGTAAATTCACCCCTCCACTTT.

The chain recombines TRBV21-1 with TRBJ1-1; the D call TRBD1 from the table was never checked on the DNA. TRBV21-1 is listed as a pseudogene. The CDR3 sequence is 14 residues long. The CDR3 sequence: CASNHRGEGTEAFF. For the CDR3, the DNA is TGTGCCAGCAACCACAGGGGGGAGGGCACTGAAGCTTTCTTT.

V usage is TRBV5-4 and J usage is TRBJ1-1; D ambiguous. V was cut by 0 bases and J by 8 bases, with 11 bases left in between. The CDR3 is made up of 13 amino acids. Per the germline V gene, CDR1 is SGHNT and CDR2 is YYREEE (reference sequence). The CDR3 bases are TGTGCCAGCAGCTTGGACGGGGTACTGGAAGCTTTCTTT. As protein: CASSLDGVLEAFF.

This chain's CDR3 is CASSPRAGANTEAFF. CDR3 nucleotide sequence: TGTGCCAGCAGCCCGCGGGCAGGGGCGAACACTGAAGCTTTCTTT. V gene TRBV5-4 combines with J gene TRBJ1-1; TRBD1 is a possible D gene (6 bases). The length of the CDR3 is 15 residues. Germline values: CDR1 SGHNT, CDR2 YYREEE (reference sequence). V gave up 4 bases and J gave up 1 base, with 14 bases separating them. The full variable domain, its missing parts supplied by reference TRBV5-4 and TRBJ1-1, is ETGVTQSPTHLIKTRGQQVTLRCSSQSGHNTVSWYQQALGQGPQFIFQYYREEENGRGNFPPRFSGLQFPNYSSELNVNALELDDSALYLCASSPRAGANTEAFFGQGTRLTVV.

The chain employs TRBV19 and TRBJ1-1, with D possibly TRBD1 on 6 matching bases. Germline CDR1 reads LNHDA; CDR2 reads SQIVND (reference sequence). There are 16 residues in the CDR3. Trimming took off 5 bases at V and 1 base at J, with 17 bases between the two ends. The CDR3 DNA follows: TGTGCCAGTAGTGCTCGGGGGGGACACCCGAACACTGAAGCTTTCTTT. This codes for CASSARGGHPNTEAFF. Full variable domain (remainder filled in from reference TRBV19 and TRBJ1-1): DGGITQSPKYLFRKEGQNVTLSCEQNLNHDAMYWYRQDPGQGLRLIYYSQIVNDFQKGDIAEGYSVSREKKESFPLTVTSAQKNPTAFYLCASSARGGHPNTEAFFGQGTRLTVV.

This chain connects TRBV3-1 (or the pseudogene TRBV3-2) to TRBJ1-4; D gene uncertain. CDR3 length: 17 amino acids. Trimming took 2 bases from V and 0 from J, leaving 13 bases between them. Germline CDR1 reads LGHDT; CDR2 reads YNNKEL (reference sequence). The CDR3 sequence: CASSQSIPLATNEKLFF. CDR3 in DNA: TGTGCCAGCAGCCAATCTATTCCTCTTGCAACTAATGAAAAACTGTTTTTT.

This clone was recorded only once. V and J are TRBV27 and TRBJ2-7, with TRBD2 as a possible D gene (5 bases). The CDR3 length is 13 residues. V was cut by 2 bases and J by 5 bases, with 10 bases left in between. Looked up from germline, CDR1 is MNHEY and CDR2 is SMNVEV (reference sequence). CDR3 loop: CASSLASGNEQYF. The CDR3 DNA follows: TGTGCCAGCAGTTTAGCATCGGGGAACGAGCAGTACTTC.

This clone was seen a single time. The chain is built from TRBV9 and TRBJ2-7, with 7 bases that match TRBD1. Germline loops: CDR1 SGDLS, CDR2 YYNGEE. With V trimmed by 0 bases and J by 2 bases, 8 bases remained unmatched. The CDR3 covers 16 residues. Here the CDR3 DNA reads TGTGCCAGCAGCGTAGCTACGGGACAGTCCCCCTACGAGCAGTACTTC. This encodes CASSVATGQSPYEQYF.

The chain has TRBV3-1 (or the pseudogene TRBV3-2) and TRBJ2-7, with 7 bases that match TRBD2. Looked up from germline, CDR1 is LGHDT and CDR2 is YNNKEL (reference sequence). J gave up 1 base and V 6 bases, and 12 bases lay outside the gene matches. There are 16 residues in the CDR3. CDR3 sequence: CASSLCWGGSSYEQYF. CDR3 DNA: TGTGCCAGCAGTCTCTGTTGGGGCGGGAGTTCCTACGAGCAGTACTTC.

The chain couples TRBV6-5 to TRBJ1-5, with 10 bases fitting TRBD1. The J segment lost 7 bases and the V segment lost 6 bases, leaving 6 bases of the junction unmatched. The CDR3 length is 14 residues. Germline V CDR1 and CDR2: MNHEY, SVGAGI. DNA of the CDR3: TGTGCCAGCAGCACCGGGACAGGGGCGCAGCCCCAGCATTTT. Residues: CASSTGTGAQPQHF.

This chain links TRBV30 with TRBJ1-2; the match to TRBD1 covers 8 bases. The CDR3 length is 12 residues. The germline V gene encodes CDR1 GTSNPN and CDR2 SVGIG (reference sequence). V was clipped by 4 bases and J by 2 bases; unmatched bases: 0. The CDR3 loop reads CAWTGGNYGYTF. CDR3 nucleotides: TGTGCCTGGACAGGGGGCAACTATGGCTACACCTTC.

The chain is built from TRBV7-3 and TRBJ2-7; 7 bases map to TRBD1. The CDR3 consists of 13 residues. V lost 2 bases to trimming and J lost 7 bases; unmatched junction nucleotides: 5. Germline CDR1 SGHTA, CDR2 FQGTGA. The CDR3 region has the DNA TGTGCCAGCAGCTTATCATCAGGGGGTGAGCAGTACTTC. This sequence encodes CASSLSSGGEQYF.

The rearrangement uses TRBV30 and TRBJ1-6, with D possibly being TRBD1 (6 bases). Per germline, CDR1 GTSNPN and CDR2 SVGIG (reference sequence). V was shortened by 2 bases and J by 0 bases, with 14 bases between the two germline ends. The CDR3 sequence is 17 residues long. The CDR3 sequence is CAWSTGTPYSYNSPLHF. As DNA, the CDR3 is TGTGCCTGGAGTACCGGGACACCATACTCCTATAATTCACCCCTCCACTTT.

Here the CDR3 DNA reads TGTGCCAGCAGCTTACTAACTAGCGGGAGGGCCTTCCCCTACGAGCAGTACTTC. Protein sequence: CASSLLTSGRAFPYEQYF. V is TRBV7-8 and J is TRBJ2-7, with 13 bases matching TRBD2. Germline-derived CDR1 and CDR2 are SGHVS and FQNEAQ. V was pared by 2 bases and J by 2 bases, with 9 bases of the junction left unmatched. The CDR3 contains 18 residues.

V is TRBV12-3 or TRBV12-4 and J is TRBJ1-4; weak D call: TRBD1 (6 bases). The V and J ends lost 6 bases and 4 bases respectively, with 9 bases between them. The CDR3 sequence is 13 residues long. CDR3 sequence: CASSWGLNEKLFF. The CDR3 DNA reads TGTGCCAGCAGCTGGGGGCTTAATGAAAAACTGTTTTTT.

The chain uses TRBV19 and TRBJ1-2; 8 bases fit TRBD1. The CDR3 has 16 amino acids. From germline, CDR1 is LNHDA and CDR2 SQIVND (reference sequence). J lost 6 bases, V lost 5 bases, and 14 bases had no gene match. The DNA of the CDR3 is TGTGCCAGTAGTCCCGTATTAAGACAGGGGAATGATGGCTACACCTTC. It is translated as CASSPVLRQGNDGYTF.

In its sample, this clone was seen once. CDR3 protein: CASSLLGQPSDTQYF. CDR3 sequence (DNA): TGTGCCAGCAGCTTATTAGGACAGCCATCAGATACGCAGTATTTT. The rearrangement joins TRBV11-2 to TRBJ2-3, with D possibly matching TRBD1 (6 bases). The CDR3 consists of 15 residues. V lost 2 bases to trimming and J lost 4 bases, with 13 bases between them. The germline V gene has CDR1 SGHAT and CDR2 FQNNGV.